Below, 21 T cell receptor beta chains from the same sample are listed, as sequenced in a study of cytomegalovirus exposure and HLA in healthy donors. In the PCR, 60 Vbeta and 13 Jbeta primers were used. Method: immunoSEQ multiplex PCR; TCRdb's copy keeps in-frame clones and lacks some. The sample includes about 240,000 clones, more than 75% seen only once; the top ten take about 0.25%. What was sequenced was PBMCs. These TCRs come from a girl aged 2-10 years in good health and CMV-seronegative.

The rearrangement links TRBV4-1 to TRBJ2-7; TRBD2 agrees at 8 bases. The length of the CDR3 is 14 residues. Trimming took 2 bases from V and 4 from J; bases not matched to a gene: 4. Germline lookup yields CDR1 MGHRA and CDR2 YSYEKL. In DNA, the CDR3 is TGCGCCAGCAGCCAAACTAGCGGCCCTTACGAGCAGTACTTC. Its translation: CASSQTSGPYEQYF.

The CDR3 loop is CASSSFRANTEAFF. CDR3 coding DNA: TGTGCCAGCAGCTCCTTCAGGGCGAACACTGAAGCTTTCTTT. This chain connects TRBV5-6 to TRBJ1-1; the D gene is possibly TRBD1 (5 bases). The V end lost 3 bases, the J end lost 1 base, and 10 bases lay between the germline ends. This CDR3 has 14 residues. The germline gives CDR1 SGHDT, CDR2 YYEEEE.

The chain combines TRBV10-3 with TRBJ2-3; 8 nucleotides line up with TRBD2. CDR1 is ENHRY and CDR2 is SYGVKD in the germline V gene. J lost 2 bases, V lost 1 base, and 5 bases had no gene match. There are 16 residues in the CDR3. CDR3 in DNA: TGTGCCATCAGTGAGTGGCTAGCGGGTAACACAGATACGCAGTATTTT. Its translation: CAISEWLAGNTDTQYF.

This clone occurred a few times. An end of the junction differs from the germline gene, which may be a read error. The chain links TRBV5-8 to TRBJ1-5; D is uncertain. This CDR3 is built from 12 residues. CDR1 is SGHTS and CDR2 is YDEGEE in the germline V gene. The CDR3: CASSLAPQAQHF. As DNA, the CDR3 is TGTGCCAGCAGCTTGGCCCCTCAGGCCCAGCATTTT.

This chain links TRBV7-6 with TRBJ2-7, with D perhaps TRBD2 (5 bases). Looked up from germline, CDR1 is SGHVS and CDR2 is FNYEAQ. CDR3 length: 16 amino acids. Trimming pared 5 bases from V and 2 bases from J, leaving 19 bases between. The CDR3 sequence: CASSPDGVARPYEQYF. In nucleotides, the CDR3 is TGTGCCAGCAGCCCAGACGGGGTAGCCCGACCCTACGAGCAGTACTTC.

The genes are TRBV5-6 and TRBJ1-4, with D perhaps matching TRBD1 (5 bases). This CDR3 is 15 amino acids long. V lost 1 base and J lost 7, with 14 bases in between. CDR1 is SGHDT, CDR2 YYEEEE, per germline. As DNA, the CDR3 is TGTGCCAGCAGCTTGAAGGGGTGGCGACGTGAAAAACTGTTTTTT. This codes for CASSLKGWRREKLFF.

The genes are TRBV19 and TRBJ2-3; 9 bases align to TRBD1. The CDR3 sequence is 15 residues long. Trimming at V came to 4 bases and at J to 6 bases, leaving 8 bases not matched to a gene. The germline gives CDR1 LNHDA, CDR2 SQIVND (reference sequence). CDR3 residues: CASSTPGQGGDTQYF. In nucleotides, the CDR3 is TGTGCCAGTAGTACCCCGGGACAGGGAGGGGATACGCAGTATTTT.

V gene TRBV30 combines with J gene TRBJ1-1, with D unresolved. Trimming left V 1 base short and J 10 bases short, with 13 bases between. The length of the CDR3 is 12 residues. CDR1 and CDR2 (germline): GTSNPN, SVGIG (reference sequence). The CDR3: CAWSAFGARAFF. CDR3 DNA sequence: TGTGCCTGGAGTGCCTTCGGAGCGAGAGCTTTCTTT.

This chain uses TRBV7-9 with TRBJ1-5; possible D gene TRBD1, 6 bases. CDR3 length equals 14 residues. Between the trimmed V and J ends, which lost 5 bases and 7 bases, there was a span of 15 bases. Germline CDR1 and CDR2: SEHNR and FQNEAQ (reference sequence). The CDR3 reads CASSQEGGWQPQHF. The CDR3 bases are TGTGCCAGCAGCCAAGAGGGGGGGTGGCAGCCCCAGCATTTT.

The J gene is TRBJ2-1, the V gene TRBV7-9; 10 bases are shared with TRBD2. Germline V gene lookup returns CDR1 SEHNR and CDR2 FQNEAQ (reference sequence). Losses at the gene ends were 3 bases for V and 7 bases for J; bases not matched to a gene: 9. CDR3 length: 16 amino acids. CDR3 residues: CASSLELLAGGNEQFF. The CDR3 coding sequence is TGTGCCAGCAGCTTGGAATTATTAGCGGGGGGTAATGAGCAGTTCTTC.

The chain is built from TRBV5-4 and TRBJ2-7; no clear D. Between the trimmed V and J ends, which lost 4 bases and 3 bases, there was a span of 8 bases. CDR1 SGHNT and CDR2 YYREEE come from the germline V gene (reference sequence). The CDR3 runs to 12 residues. CDR3 residues: CASSVDGYEQYF. The CDR3, as DNA: TGTGCCAGCAGCGTGGACGGCTACGAGCAGTACTTC.

This clone was seen only a few times. The CDR3 DNA is TGCAGTGCTATACTGAGCGACACCATATATTTT. Amino acids: CSAILSDTIYF. The rearrangement uses TRBV20-1 and TRBJ1-3; no clear D gene. This CDR3 spans 11 amino acids. V was pared by 4 bases and J by 8 bases, with 9 bases between. Germline assignment: CDR1 DFQATT and CDR2 SNEGSKA (reference sequence).

The chain joins TRBV9 to TRBJ2-3, with a tentative D call TRBD2 (5 bases). The CDR3 length is 16 residues. Germline V gives CDR1 SGDLS, CDR2 YYNGEE. Trimming removed 0 bases from V and 4 bases from J, with 15 bases in between. CDR3 nucleotides: TGTGCCAGCAGCGTAGCTGTACTAGAGGGTGCAGATACGCAGTATTTT. It encodes CASSVAVLEGADTQYF.

The rearrangement uses TRBV7-2 and TRBJ2-2; D possibly corresponds to TRBD2 (6 bases). Germline CDR1 SGHTA, CDR2 FQGNSA. This CDR3 comprises 16 residues. V was pared by 5 bases and J by 4 bases, with 17 bases between. Here the CDR3 reads CASSLNGLIGTGELFF. DNA of the CDR3: TGTGCCAGCAGCCTCAACGGACTAATTGGCACCGGGGAGCTGTTTTTT.

A single count supports this clone. This chain connects TRBV7-9 to TRBJ2-3; the D gene is possibly TRBD2 (5 bases). V lost 5 bases to trimming and J lost 1 base, with 10 bases between them. Germline V CDR1 and CDR2: SEHNR, FQNEAQ (reference sequence). The CDR3 extends over 14 amino acids. This CDR3 is CASSPRGGTDTQYF. CDR3 DNA sequence: TGTGCCAGCAGCCCCCGGGGAGGCACAGATACGCAGTATTTT.

The rearrangement joins TRBV6-5 to TRBJ1-2, with TRBD1 matching 8 bases. Germline V CDR1 and CDR2: MNHEY, SVGAGI. V shed 3 bases and J 4 bases; nucleotides not matched to a gene: 4. This CDR3 is 14 amino acids long. The CDR3 loop reads CASSYQGQGYGYTF. The CDR3 coding sequence is TGTGCCAGCAGTTATCAAGGACAGGGCTATGGCTACACCTTC.

Here the CDR3 reads CASSTLQGNEQYF. The CDR3 DNA sequence: TGTGCCAGCAGCACCCTACAGGGGAACGAGCAGTACTTC. The rearrangement joins TRBV9 to TRBJ2-7, with 7 bases that match TRBD1. CDR1 SGDLS and CDR2 YYNGEE come from the germline V gene. The CDR3 length is 13 residues. Unmatched junction bases numbered 6, after V lost 4 bases and J lost 5 bases.

J is TRBJ2-1 and V is TRBV9; D is unclear. There are 13 residues in the CDR3. CDR1 is SGDLS, CDR2 YYNGEE, per germline. V was shortened by 0 bases and J by 8 bases, with 9 bases between the two germline ends. This CDR3 reads CASSVAVKDEQFF. The CDR3 bases are TGTGCCAGCAGCGTAGCAGTAAAAGATGAGCAGTTCTTC.

The V call is TRBV7-2, the J call TRBJ1-6, with 8 bases that match TRBD1. CDR3 length: 15 residues. Germline lookup yields CDR1 SGHTA and CDR2 FQGNSA. Trimming cost V 5 bases and J 8 bases; bases outside gene matches: 8. CDR3 DNA: TGTGCCAGCAGCAGTCGGACAGGGTCGCATTCACCCCTCCACTTT. The encoded protein is CASSSRTGSHSPLHF. The full variable domain, in which reference TRBV7-2 and TRBJ1-6 provide the parts outside the CDR3, is GAGVSQSPSNKVTEKGKDVELRCDPISGHTALYWYRQSLGQGLEFLIYFQGNSAPDKSGLPSDRFSAERTGGSVSTLTIQRTQQEDSAVYLCASSSRTGSHSPLHFGNGTRLTVT.

This chain connects TRBV11-2 to TRBJ2-1, with 11 positions matching TRBD2. V was clipped by 4 bases and J by 3 bases; unmatched bases: 2. Germline V lookup: CDR1 SGHAT, CDR2 FQNNGV. This CDR3 is 15 amino acids long. In nucleotides, the CDR3 is TGTGCCAGCAGCTCGGGACTAGCGGTCTACAATGAGCAGTTCTTC. Translation gives CASSSGLAVYNEQFF.

For this clone: Sequence at one end of the junction differs from germline and may be a read error. This specimen includes other DNA sequences encoding the same CDR3. This chain uses TRBV27 with TRBJ1-1; 7 bases align to TRBD1. Germline V gene lookup returns CDR1 MNHEY and CDR2 SMNVEV (reference sequence). The CDR3 spans 15 residues. The CDR3 DNA reads as TGTGCTAGCAGTTTGGAAAGGGGGCCGGTAGCTGAAGCTTTCTTT. Amino acid sequence: CASSLERGPVAEAFF.